This T cell receptor beta chain came from a study of blood T cell repertoires in COVID-19. As for the study in general: Acute-phase and convalescent COVID-19 samples originated in the United States, Italy and Spain.

Sequencing used immunoSEQ multiplex PCR; TCRdb keeps in-frame clones, though not all of them. The repertoire holds around 400,000 clones, with more than 70% as singletons. The CDR3 totals 15 residues. Germline CDR1 is KGHSH and CDR2 is LQKENI. V was shortened by 5 bases and J by 7 bases, with 17 bases between the two germline ends. Sequencing was performed on peripheral blood. The chain links TRBV18 to TRBJ1-4; weak D call: TRBD1 (6 bases). This sequence originates from an older woman with COVID-19, enrolled during active disease. In DNA, the CDR3 is TGTGCCAGCTCATCTGGACAGACTCGAGGTGAAAAACTGTTTTTT. Residues: CASSSGQTRGEKLFF.